These 25 T cell receptor beta chains were all obtained from the same sample, sequenced in a study of beta chain features in type 1 diabetes. The authors reverse transcribed all of the isolated RNA, so sequencing captured expressed TCRB transcripts. TCRdb keeps only in-frame clones here, not all; method: immunoSEQ multiplex PCR. The sample contains tens of thousands of clones, roughly a third of which appear only once. The source material was stem cell memory CD4+ T cells from blood. All receptors come from a woman aged 18-30 years in good health.

A few counts support this clone. The chain employs TRBV7-9 and TRBJ2-1; 7 bases match TRBD2. V lost 5 bases, J lost 0 bases, and 7 bases stayed unmatched. The CDR3 covers 16 residues. From germline, CDR1 is SEHNR and CDR2 FQNEAQ (reference sequence). In DNA form, the CDR3 reads TGTGCCAGCAGCCCCCTAGCGGCTAGCTCCTACAATGAGCAGTTCTTC. It yields the protein CASSPLAASSYNEQFF.

This clone was counted only a few times. CDR3: CASSVGEGIGAGELFF. As DNA, the CDR3 is TGTGCCAGCAGCGTAGGAGAGGGAATCGGCGCCGGGGAGCTGTTTTTT. The gene calls are TRBV9 and TRBJ2-2; possibly TRBD2 for D (5 bases). V shed 0 bases and J shed 6 bases, with 15 bases lying between them. The CDR3 runs to 16 residues. Germline V CDR1 and CDR2: SGDLS, YYNGEE. Combining the CDR3 with reference TRBV9 and TRBJ2-2 gives the whole variable domain DSGVTQTPKHLITATGQRVTLRCSPRSGDLSVYWYQQSLDQGLQFLIQYYNGEERAKGNILERFSAQQFPDLHSELNLSSLELGDSALYFCASSVGEGIGAGELFFGEGSRLTVL.

The gene calls are TRBV19 and TRBJ2-3, with 9 bases fitting TRBD2. From germline, CDR1 is LNHDA and CDR2 SQIVND (reference sequence). V shed 9 bases and J 2 bases; nucleotides not matched to a gene: 3. This CDR3 contains 13 residues. The CDR3 DNA reads as TGTGCCAGCGGACTAGCGAACACAGATACGCAGTATTTT. Its translation: CASGLANTDTQYF. Supplemented by reference TRBV19 and TRBJ2-3, the full variable domain reads DGGITQSPKYLFRKEGQNVTLSCEQNLNHDAMYWYRQDPGQGLRLIYYSQIVNDFQKGDIAEGYSVSREKKESFPLTVTSAQKNPTAFYLCASGLANTDTQYFGPGTRLTVL.

The chain has TRBV21-1 and TRBJ1-1; TRBD1 reflects the table's D call only, with no check against the DNA. TRBV21-1 is a recognized pseudogene. The CDR3 contains 13 residues. CDR3 residues: CASIAYRGTEAFF. The CDR3 DNA follows: TGTGCCAGCATCGCCTACAGGGGTACTGAAGCTTTCTTT.

V is TRBV30 and J is TRBJ1-6; D is possibly TRBD1 (5 bases). The CDR3 is 14 amino acids. The germline V and J ends were trimmed by 3 bases and 13 bases, with 19 bases remaining between them. CDR1 is GTSNPN, CDR2 SVGIG, per germline (reference sequence). The CDR3, as DNA: TGTGCCTGGAGGTCGACCGGCCCAGGGTGGCCCCTCCACTTT. Translated: CAWRSTGPGWPLHF.

This clone occurred a few times. This sequence joins TRBV11-1 and TRBJ1-5; tentative D call: TRBD1 (6 bases). This CDR3 comprises 13 residues. V lost 4 bases and J 3 bases, leaving 7 bases between the germline ends. CDR1 is SGHAT, CDR2 FQDESV, per germline (reference sequence). CDR3 sequence reads: CASSWGLNQPQHF. In nucleotides, the CDR3 is TGTGCCAGCAGCTGGGGGCTCAATCAGCCCCAGCATTTT. Combining the CDR3 with reference TRBV11-1 and TRBJ1-5 gives the whole variable domain EAEVAQSPRYKITEKSQAVAFWCDPISGHATLYWYRQILGQGPELLVQFQDESVVDDSQLPKDRFSAERLKGVDSTLKIQPAELGDSAMYLCASSWGLNQPQHFGDGTRLSIL.

In its sample, this clone was seen a few times. The chain employs TRBV7-2 and TRBJ2-3; 8 positions match TRBD2. This CDR3 has 16 amino acids. The junction had 10 bases not matched to a gene; V was cut back by 1 base and J by 7 bases. Germline V gives CDR1 SGHTA, CDR2 FQGNSA. CDR3 DNA sequence: TGTGCCAGCAGCTTAGGGGTAGGAGCGGGGGAATATACGCAGTATTTT. Translating it yields CASSLGVGAGEYTQYF.

In this sample, this clone turned up a few times. V usage is TRBV4-1 and J usage is TRBJ2-5, with D possibly TRBD2 on 5 matching bases. The V end was cut by 4 bases, the J end by 4 bases, with 19 bases between. Per germline, CDR1 MGHRA and CDR2 YSYEKL. The CDR3 runs 16 residues. The CDR3 loop reads CASSLSREGERETQYF. In nucleotides, the CDR3 is TGCGCCAGCAGCCTAAGTCGTGAGGGAGAGCGAGAGACCCAGTACTTC.

J is TRBJ2-3 and V is TRBV27; D is perhaps TRBD1 (6 bases). The V gene's germline CDR1 is MNHEY and CDR2 SMNVEV (reference sequence). There are 16 residues in the CDR3. The V end was cut by 1 base, the J end by 3 bases, with 14 bases between. The CDR3 here is CASSLFNRAETDTQYF. The CDR3 coding sequence is TGTGCCAGCAGTTTATTTAACAGGGCAGAGACAGATACGCAGTATTTT.

This clone was observed a handful of times. V gene TRBV5-1 combines with J gene TRBJ2-1, with 14 bases fitting TRBD2. CDR1 and CDR2 (germline): SGHRS, YFSETQ. This CDR3 has 15 amino acids. V lost 7 bases and J lost 8; bases outside the gene matches: 8. This CDR3 is CASRSGTSGSDEQFF. In DNA, the CDR3 is TGCGCCAGCCGCAGTGGGACTAGCGGGAGCGATGAGCAGTTCTTC.

This chain uses TRBV19 with TRBJ2-5; D perhaps matches TRBD2 (6 bases). Trimming stripped 5 bases from V and 1 base from J, with 11 bases between. This CDR3 is built from 14 residues. Per germline, CDR1 LNHDA and CDR2 SQIVND (reference sequence). CDR3 amino acids: CASSYGGSQETQYF. In DNA form, the CDR3 reads TGTGCCAGTAGTTACGGAGGGTCCCAAGAGACCCAGTACTTC.

The chain recombines TRBV7-9 with TRBJ1-1; D is ambiguous. Deletions cut 2 bases from V and 2 bases from J, with 6 bases between. The CDR3 runs 13 residues. CDR1 is SEHNR and CDR2 is FQNEAQ in the germline V gene (reference sequence). The chain's CDR3 is CASSLTDNTEAFF. CDR3 DNA sequence: TGTGCCAGCAGCTTAACAGATAACACTGAAGCTTTCTTT.

In this sample, this clone turned up a few times. The sample holds other DNA sequences that translate to the same CDR3. The chain links TRBV2 to TRBJ2-1; D unresolved. Germline V lookup: CDR1 SNHLY, CDR2 FYNNEI. This CDR3 has 11 amino acids. V lost 5 bases and J lost 4, with 3 bases in between. DNA for the CDR3: TGTGCCAGCAGTTATTACAATGAGCAGTTCTTC. Amino acid sequence: CASSYYNEQFF.

The chain combines TRBV6-5 with TRBJ1-5; the D gene is possibly TRBD1 (6 bases). Trimming took off 5 bases at V and 7 bases at J, with 12 bases between the two ends. CDR1 and CDR2 (germline): MNHEY, SVGAGI. This CDR3 is built from 13 residues. The CDR3 is CASSTRQGQPQHF. DNA of the CDR3: TGTGCCAGCAGTACACGGCAGGGGCAGCCCCAGCATTTT.

V and J are TRBV28 and TRBJ2-5; a weak D match, TRBD2 (5 bases). The CDR3 extends over 13 amino acids. Between the trimmed V and J ends, which lost 2 bases and 6 bases, there was a span of 10 bases. Looked up from germline, CDR1 is MDHEN and CDR2 is SYDVKM. The CDR3 here is CASSLTSTKTQYF. The DNA of the CDR3 is TGTGCCAGCAGTTTAACTAGTACTAAGACCCAGTACTTC.

The chain combines TRBV30 with TRBJ2-5, with 8 positions matching TRBD2. Trimming at V came to 0 bases and at J to 4 bases, leaving 13 bases not matched to a gene. This CDR3 is built from 17 residues. The germline gives CDR1 GTSNPN, CDR2 SVGIG (reference sequence). The CDR3 loop is CAWSVGVAGGWRETQYF. CDR3 bases: TGTGCCTGGAGTGTTGGGGTGGCGGGAGGATGGAGAGAGACCCAGTACTTC. Using reference TRBV30 and TRBJ2-5 for the parts outside the CDR3, the full variable domain is SQTIHQWPATLVQPVGSPLSLECTVEGTSNPNLYWYRQAAGRGLQLLFYSVGIGQISSEVPQNLSASRPQDRQFILSSKKLLLSDSGFYLCAWSVGVAGGWRETQYFGPGTRLLVL.

The V call is TRBV5-4, the J call TRBJ2-3; 8 bases are shared with TRBD2. This CDR3 spans 14 amino acids. The J segment lost 6 bases and the V segment lost 3 bases, leaving 6 bases of the junction unmatched. Germline V gene data show CDR1 as SGHNT and CDR2 as YYREEE (reference sequence). For the CDR3, the DNA is TGTGCCAGCAGCTCAGCGGGAGTGGGTGATACGCAGTATTTT. Protein sequence: CASSSAGVGDTQYF.

The J gene is TRBJ1-1, the V gene TRBV29-1; D is ambiguous. The V end was cut by 6 bases, the J end by 4 bases, with 15 bases between. From germline, CDR1 is SQVTM and CDR2 ANQGSEA. The CDR3 length is 13 residues. Written as DNA, the CDR3 is TGCAGCGTGAAACTGGGAGAAGGCACTGAAGCTTTCTTT. It codes for CSVKLGEGTEAFF.

This clone has only a few counts. This rearrangement joins TRBV4-1 to TRBJ2-3, with D possibly being TRBD1 (7 bases). The V gene lost 2 bases and the J gene lost 7 bases, with 19 bases spanning the gap. The CDR3 contains 16 residues. Germline loops: CDR1 MGHRA, CDR2 YSYEKL. In nucleotides, the CDR3 is TGCGCCAGCAGCCAACCGACAGGGAGGTCACGGAATACGCAGTATTTT. It codes for CASSQPTGRSRNTQYF.

This rearrangement joins TRBV6-5 to TRBJ1-3; D is uncertain. The V end was cut by 0 bases, the J end by 0 bases, with 3 bases between. Per the germline V gene, CDR1 is MNHEY and CDR2 is SVGAGI. The CDR3 loop spans 14 amino acids. CDR3 sequence: CASSYSFSGNTIYF. CDR3 bases: TGTGCCAGCAGTTACTCCTTCTCTGGAAACACCATATATTTT.

The chain recombines TRBV4-2 with TRBJ2-1; TRBD1 agrees at 11 bases. Germline CDR1 LGHNA, CDR2 YNFKEQ. The V and J ends lost 0 bases and 0 bases, in that order; junction bases with no gene match: 1. The CDR3 consists of 17 residues. The CDR3: CASSQDGQGASYNEQFF. The DNA of the CDR3 is TGTGCCAGCAGCCAAGACGGACAGGGGGCCTCCTACAATGAGCAGTTCTTC.

This clone was found a few times. The chain joins TRBV7-2 to TRBJ2-7; TRBD2 aligns across 8 bases. J lost 3 bases, V lost 1 base, and 5 bases had no gene match. CDR1 is SGHTA, CDR2 FQGNSA, per germline. CDR3 size: 15 residues. CDR3 sequence: CASSLGGGRSYEQYF. For the CDR3, the DNA is TGTGCCAGCAGCTTAGGCGGGGGGCGAAGCTACGAGCAGTACTTC. The variable domain in full, completed from reference TRBV7-2 and TRBJ2-7, reads GAGVSQSPSNKVTEKGKDVELRCDPISGHTALYWYRQSLGQGLEFLIYFQGNSAPDKSGLPSDRFSAERTGGSVSTLTIQRTQQEDSAVYLCASSLGGGRSYEQYFGPGTRLTVT.

This clone was seen only a few times. The CDR3 loop reads CASSLVDRSSYGYTF. CDR3 sequence (DNA): TGTGCCAGCAGCTTAGTGGACAGGTCCTCTTATGGCTACACCTTC. The rearrangement uses TRBV7-8 and TRBJ1-2, with 7 nucleotides matching TRBD1. Trimming took 1 base from V and 5 from J; bases not matched to a gene: 7. Germline lookup yields CDR1 SGHVS and CDR2 FQNEAQ. The CDR3 is 15 residues long.

This rearrangement joins TRBV30 to TRBJ2-7; perhaps TRBD2 as D (6 bases). V was trimmed by 5 bases and J by 2 bases, leaving 13 bases between them. Germline CDR1 reads GTSNPN; CDR2 reads SVGIG (reference sequence). This CDR3 is built from 13 residues. This CDR3 is CAWDRDSPYEQYF. The CDR3 DNA is TGTGCCTGGGACCGGGACTCCCCCTACGAGCAGTACTTC.

The chain has TRBV5-1 and TRBJ2-3, with a weak D call TRBD2 (6 bases). From germline, CDR1 is SGHRS and CDR2 YFSETQ. V dropped 4 bases and J dropped 0 bases, with 12 bases sitting between them. The CDR3 has 15 residues. CDR3 region: CASSISGPSTDTQYF. As DNA, the CDR3 is TGCGCCAGCAGCATTAGCGGTCCTAGCACAGATACGCAGTATTTT.